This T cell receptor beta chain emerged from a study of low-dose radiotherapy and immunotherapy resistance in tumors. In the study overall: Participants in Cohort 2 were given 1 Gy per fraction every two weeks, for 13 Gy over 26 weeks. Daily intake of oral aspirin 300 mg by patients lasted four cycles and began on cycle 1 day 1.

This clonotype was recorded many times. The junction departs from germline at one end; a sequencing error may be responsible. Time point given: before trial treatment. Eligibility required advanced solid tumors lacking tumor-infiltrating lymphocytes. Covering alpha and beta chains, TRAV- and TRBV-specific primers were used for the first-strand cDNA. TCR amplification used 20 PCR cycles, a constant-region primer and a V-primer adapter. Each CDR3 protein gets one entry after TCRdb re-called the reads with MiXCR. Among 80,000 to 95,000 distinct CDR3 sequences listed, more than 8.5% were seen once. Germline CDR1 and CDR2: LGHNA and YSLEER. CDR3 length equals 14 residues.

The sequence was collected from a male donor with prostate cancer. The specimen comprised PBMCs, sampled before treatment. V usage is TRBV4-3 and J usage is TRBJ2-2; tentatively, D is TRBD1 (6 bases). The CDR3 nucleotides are TGTGCCAGCAGCCCGGGACAGAACACCGGGGAGCTGTTTTTT. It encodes CASSPGQNTGELFF.